The 2 T cell receptor beta chains below were found in one sample sequenced in a study of cytomegalovirus exposure and HLA in healthy donors. The PCR ran on 60 Vbeta and 13 Jbeta primers. Profiling relied on immunoSEQ multiplex PCR, and the TCRdb table lists in-frame clones only, not all of them. Of tens of thousands of clones in the sample, over 70% were seen once. The sample taken for sequencing was PBMCs. The receptors were gathered from a man aged 50 or older in good health and CMV-seronegative.

The sample holds a few counts of this clone. The rearrangement joins TRBV19 to TRBJ1-5, with TRBD1 as a possible D gene (5 bases). This CDR3 has 14 amino acids. Germline values: CDR1 LNHDA, CDR2 SQIVND (reference sequence). Trimming shortened V by 5 bases and J by 3 bases, and 11 bases separated the two germline ends. In DNA form, the CDR3 reads TGTGCCAGTAGTGGCGGGGGGTTCAATCAGCCCCAGCATTTT. Translation gives CASSGGGFNQPQHF.

The chain has TRBV6-1 and TRBJ2-3; 11 bases align to TRBD1. Trimming removed 1 base from V and 6 bases from J; junction bases left unmatched: 6. CDR1 is MNHNS, CDR2 SASEGT, per germline. This CDR3 is 16 amino acids long. The CDR3 DNA reads as TGTGCCAGCAGTGAAGTAAAGGGACAGGGGGGGGATACGCAGTATTTT. Translating it yields CASSEVKGQGGDTQYF.